The table lists the clone carrying this TCR beta chain with a few counts. The antigen is undetermined. The length of the CDR3 is 14 residues. Trimming pared 5 bases from V and 11 bases from J, leaving 24 bases between. Germline loops: CDR1 GTSNPN, CDR2 SVGIG (reference sequence). TCRdb fed the RT-PCR reads into MiXCR, producing one record per CDR3 protein. This sample yields just over 300,000 distinct CDR3 sequences, of which 22% are seen a single time; 10% to 13% belongs to the top ten. This sample stems from a study of response to subunit inactivated influenza vaccine. General observations from the study: Authors suggested seasonal influenza vaccinations each recruit few new T cells.

This clonotype was obtained from a man in his fifties or sixties who received an inactivated influenza vaccine. This material consisted of PBMCs from blood, taken less than 22 months after vaccination. The chain uses TRBV30 and TRBJ1-1, with D perhaps TRBD1 (6 bases). Here the CDR3 DNA reads TGTGCCTGGGCCTCCCCTGGCGGGGGGCTGATGGCTTTCTTT. Translated, it gives CAWASPGGGLMAFF.